This T cell receptor (beta chain) was profiled in a study of blood T cell repertoires in COVID-19. Study overall: Samples taken during acute and convalescent COVID-19 were collected in the United States, Italy and Spain. T cells, B-cell-depleted T cells, or PBMCs supplied cDNA or gDNA.

As handled by the study authors: Nucleated cell number was recorded as an estimate derived from reference gene primer amplification. This table comes from immunoSEQ multiplex PCR, and its TCRdb copy is limited to in-frame clones, with some not included. V and J calls and clone size are those listed in that table; D and trimming were worked out from the DNA. The data contain approximately 200,000 clones, 65% to 85% of them seen just once; the ten biggest clones take up about 5.5%. CDR1 is MDHEN, CDR2 SYDVKM, per germline. With 9 bases clipped from V and 1 base from J, the junction kept 3 bases outside the gene matches. This CDR3 is built from 14 residues.

The rearrangement joins TRBV28 to TRBJ2-3; 11 positions match TRBD2. The sequencing sample was made of peripheral blood. This receptor was obtained from a woman in her twenties or thirties with acute or convalescent COVID-19. CDR3 DNA: TGTGCCAGTATGGGACTAGCGGGCACAGATACGCAGTATTTT. Amino acids: CASMGLAGTDTQYF.